This T cell receptor (beta chain) was documented in a study of cytomegalovirus exposure and HLA in healthy donors. The CDR3 has 16 residues. CDR1 is MGHRA and CDR2 is YSYEKL in the germline V gene. V gave up 0 bases and J gave up 5 bases; unmatched junction bases: 10. Primers: 60 Vbeta forward and 13 Jbeta reverse. Data came from immunoSEQ multiplex PCR; TCRdb stores just in-frame clones and leaves some out. The data hold about 140,000 clones, with 60% to 80% observed a single time. The gene calls are TRBV4-1 and TRBJ2-7, with 7 bases identical to TRBD2. The origin of this receptor is a man between 25 and 39 years old in good health and CMV-seronegative. Input material: PBMCs. This CDR3 reads CASSQDFTGREDEQYF. The CDR3 region has the DNA TGCGCCAGCAGCCAAGATTTTACGGGTCGGGAGGACGAGCAGTACTTC.